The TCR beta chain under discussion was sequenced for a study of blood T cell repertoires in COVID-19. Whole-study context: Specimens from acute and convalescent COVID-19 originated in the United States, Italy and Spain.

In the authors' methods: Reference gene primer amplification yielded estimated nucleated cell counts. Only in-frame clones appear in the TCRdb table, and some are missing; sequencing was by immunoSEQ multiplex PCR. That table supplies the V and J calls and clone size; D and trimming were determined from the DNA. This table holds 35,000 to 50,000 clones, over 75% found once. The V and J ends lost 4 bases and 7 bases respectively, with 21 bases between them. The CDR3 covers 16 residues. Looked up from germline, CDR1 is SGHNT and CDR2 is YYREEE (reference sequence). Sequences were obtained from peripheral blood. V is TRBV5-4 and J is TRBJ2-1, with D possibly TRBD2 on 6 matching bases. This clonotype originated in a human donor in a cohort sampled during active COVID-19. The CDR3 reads CASSHRKDTGVNEQFF. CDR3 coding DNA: TGTGCCAGCAGCCACAGGAAGGACACGGGGGTAAATGAGCAGTTCTTC.